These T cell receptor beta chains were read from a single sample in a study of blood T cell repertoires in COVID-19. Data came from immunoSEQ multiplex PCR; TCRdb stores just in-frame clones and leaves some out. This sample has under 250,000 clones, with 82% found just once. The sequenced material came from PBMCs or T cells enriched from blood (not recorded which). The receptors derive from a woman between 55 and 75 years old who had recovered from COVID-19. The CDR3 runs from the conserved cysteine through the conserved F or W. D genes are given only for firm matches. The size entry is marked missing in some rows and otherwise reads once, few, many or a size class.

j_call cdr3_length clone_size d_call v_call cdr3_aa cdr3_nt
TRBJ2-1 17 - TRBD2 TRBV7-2 CASSPGLAESSYNEQFF TGTGCCAGCAGCCCCGGACTAGCGGAGAGCTCCTACAATGAGCAGTTCTTC
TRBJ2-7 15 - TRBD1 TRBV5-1 CASRIGQGGLGEQYF TGCGCCAGCAGAATTGGACAGGGAGGTTTGGGCGAGCAGTACTTC
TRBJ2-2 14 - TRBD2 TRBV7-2 CASSLGGRAGELFF TGTGCCAGCAGCTTAGGAGGGAGGGCCGGGGAGCTGTTTTTT
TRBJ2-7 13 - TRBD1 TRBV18 CVSSGQGRDEQYF TGTGTCAGCTCAGGACAGGGAAGGGACGAGCAGTACTTC
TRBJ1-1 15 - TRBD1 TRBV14 CASSRDSGDLTEAFF TGTGCCAGCAGCCGGGACAGTGGGGATTTAACTGAAGCTTTCTTT
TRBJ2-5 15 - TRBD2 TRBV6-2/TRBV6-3 CASSEPSSGRETQYF TGTGCCAGCAGCGAGCCCTCTAGCGGGCGGGAGACCCAGTACTTC
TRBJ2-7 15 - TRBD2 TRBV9 CASSVSGTSVYEQYF TGTGCCAGCAGCGTATCCGGGACTAGCGTGTACGAGCAGTACTTC
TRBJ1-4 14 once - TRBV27 CASSRRQTSEKLFF TGTGCCAGCAGTCGGAGGCAGACAAGTGAAAAACTGTTTTTT
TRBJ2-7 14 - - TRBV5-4 CASSLSRGANEQYF TGTGCCAGCAGCCTATCTCGGGGGGCGAACGAGCAGTACTTC
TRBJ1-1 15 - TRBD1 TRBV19 CASVGDRARNTEAFF TGTGCCAGTGTGGGAGACAGGGCGCGAAACACTGAAGCTTTCTTT
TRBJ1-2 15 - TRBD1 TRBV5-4 CAGSQPGQGDYGYTF TGTGCCGGCAGCCAGCCGGGACAGGGAGATTATGGCTACACCTTC
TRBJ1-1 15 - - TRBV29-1 CSVEDRAAGNTEAFF TGCAGCGTTGAAGATCGGGCGGCGGGGAACACTGAAGCTTTCTTT
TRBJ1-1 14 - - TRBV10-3 CAISETVLNTEAFF TGTGCCATCAGCGAGACAGTATTGAACACTGAAGCTTTCTTT
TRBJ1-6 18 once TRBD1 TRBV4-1 CASSQDPRGLSYNSPLHF TGCGCCAGCAGCCAAGATCCCAGGGGGCTATCCTATAATTCACCCCTCCACTTT
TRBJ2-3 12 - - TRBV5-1 CASSLDGDTQYF TGCGCCAGCAGCTTGGACGGAGATACGCAGTATTTT
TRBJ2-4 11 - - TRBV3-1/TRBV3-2 CASSQGPLKHF TGTGCCAGCAGCCAAGGTCCCCTAAAGCACTTC
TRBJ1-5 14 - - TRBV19 CASSIYRVNQPQHF TGTGCCAGTAGTATCTACAGGGTTAATCAGCCCCAGCATTTT
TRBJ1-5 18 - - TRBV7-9 CASSLGFSDRSSNQPQHF TGTGCCAGCAGCTTAGGATTTTCGGACAGAAGTAGCAATCAGCCCCAGCATTTT
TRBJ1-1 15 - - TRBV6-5 CASSYSFRANTEAFF TGTGCCAGCAGTTACTCGTTCAGGGCGAACACTGAAGCTTTCTTT
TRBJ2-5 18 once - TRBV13 CASSLGQAGHPSQETQYF TGTGCCAGCAGCTTAGGACAGGCTGGGCACCCGTCCCAAGAGACCCAGTACTTC
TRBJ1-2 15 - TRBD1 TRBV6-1 CASSSKDRGFYGYTF TGTGCCAGCAGTTCCAAAGACAGGGGGTTTTATGGCTACACCTTC
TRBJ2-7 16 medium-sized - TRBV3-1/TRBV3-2 CASSQDSSRLTYEQYF TGTGCCAGCAGCCAAGACTCAAGCAGACTAACCTACGAGCAGTACTTC
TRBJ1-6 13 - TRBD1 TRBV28 CASWVAGGSPLHF TGTGCCAGCTGGGTGGCAGGGGGTTCACCCCTCCACTTT
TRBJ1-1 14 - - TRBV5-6 CASSLAGYPTEAFF TGTGCCAGCAGCTTGGCCGGGTATCCCACTGAAGCTTTCTTT
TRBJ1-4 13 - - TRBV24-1 CATSDREGEKLFF TGTGCCACCAGTGACAGGGAAGGTGAAAAACTGTTTTTT
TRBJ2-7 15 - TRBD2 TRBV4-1 CASSPPPGGQNEQYF TGCGCCAGCAGCCCTCCGCCGGGAGGGCAAAACGAGCAGTACTTC
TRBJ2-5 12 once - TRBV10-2 CASSDRWETQYF TGCGCCAGCAGTGATCGGTGGGAGACCCAGTACTTC
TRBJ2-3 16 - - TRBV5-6 CASSSEGLRGTDTQYF TGTGCCAGCAGCTCTGAGGGCCTCAGAGGCACAGATACGCAGTATTTT
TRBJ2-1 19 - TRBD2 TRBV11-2 CASSLVPGGETSSYNEQFF TGTGCCAGCAGCTTAGTCCCGGGAGGAGAGACAAGCTCCTACAATGAGCAGTTCTTC
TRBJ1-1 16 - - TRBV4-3 CASSQDWPGSHTEAFF TGCGCCAGCAGCCAAGATTGGCCGGGATCGCACACTGAAGCTTTCTTT
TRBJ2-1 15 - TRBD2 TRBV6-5 CASRTSGIPYNEQFF TGTGCCAGCAGGACTAGCGGGATCCCCTACAATGAGCAGTTCTTC
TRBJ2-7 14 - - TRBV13 CASSPTGRRDEQYF TGTGCCAGCAGCCCGACAGGGAGGAGGGACGAGCAGTACTTC
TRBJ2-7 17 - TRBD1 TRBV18 CASSPPIRTGPTYEQYF TGTGCCAGCTCACCCCCAATCCGGACAGGGCCCACCTACGAGCAGTACTTC
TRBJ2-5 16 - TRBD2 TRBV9 CASSLGLAGSQETQYF TGTGCCAGCAGCCTAGGACTAGCGGGGAGCCAAGAGACCCAGTACTTC
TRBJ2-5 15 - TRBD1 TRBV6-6 CASSLFQGARETQYF TGTGCCAGCAGCCTTTTTCAGGGGGCTCGGGAGACCCAGTACTTC
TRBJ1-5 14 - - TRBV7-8 CASSFEGVWQPQHF TGTGCCAGCAGCTTTGAAGGGGTATGGCAGCCCCAGCATTTT
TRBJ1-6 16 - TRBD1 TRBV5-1 CASSETGGGGSSPLHF TGCGCCAGCAGCGAAACAGGGGGAGGAGGGAGTTCACCCCTCCACTTT
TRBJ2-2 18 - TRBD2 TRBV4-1 CASSQVFGGRAGTGELFF TGCGCCAGCAGCCAAGTCTTCGGCGGGAGGGCCGGGACCGGGGAGCTGTTTTTT
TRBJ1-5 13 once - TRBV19 CASSFGPYQPQHF TGTGCCAGTAGTTTTGGGCCGTATCAGCCCCAGCATTTT
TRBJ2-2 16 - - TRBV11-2 CASSLARGRQGGELFF TGTGCCAGCAGCTTAGCACGAGGCAGGCAGGGCGGGGAGCTGTTTTTT
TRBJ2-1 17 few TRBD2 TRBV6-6 CASSRYPSSGRGNEQFF TGTGCCAGCAGCCGATACCCCTCTAGCGGGAGAGGGAATGAGCAGTTCTTC
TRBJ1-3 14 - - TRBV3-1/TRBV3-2 CASRAQGTGNTIYF TGTGCCAGCAGGGCACAGGGTACTGGAAACACCATATATTTT
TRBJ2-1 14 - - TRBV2 CASSGWGSHNEQFF TGTGCCAGCAGTGGATGGGGCAGCCACAATGAGCAGTTCTTC
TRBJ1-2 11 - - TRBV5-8 CASTRAGGYTF TGTGCCAGCACTAGGGCGGGCGGCTACACCTTC
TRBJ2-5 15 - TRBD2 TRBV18 CASSPRTSGSETQYF TGTGCCAGCTCACCAAGGACTAGCGGGAGTGAGACCCAGTACTTC
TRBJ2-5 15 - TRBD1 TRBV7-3 CASSLGQGFGETQYF TGTGCCAGCAGCTTGGGACAGGGATTCGGGGAGACCCAGTACTTC
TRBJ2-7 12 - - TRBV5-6 CASSLVANEQYF TGTGCCAGCAGCTTGGTAGCGAACGAGCAGTACTTC
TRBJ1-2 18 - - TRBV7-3 CASSSPGRQSPQDYGYTF TGTGCCAGCAGCTCCCCCGGGCGACAGTCACCCCAGGACTATGGCTACACCTTC
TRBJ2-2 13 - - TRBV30 CAWSVSTTGELFF TGTGCCTGGAGTGTATCTACGACCGGGGAGCTGTTTTTT
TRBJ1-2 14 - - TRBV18 CASSPPAGPYGYTF TGTGCCAGCTCACCCCCGGCGGGGCCCTATGGCTACACCTTC
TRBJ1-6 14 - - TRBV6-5 CASSYPGVNSPLHF TGTGCCAGCAGTTACCCAGGGGTCAACTCACCCCTCCACTTT